One sample yielded the 12 T cell receptor beta chains listed below, sequenced in a study of T cells in Graves' hyperthyroidism and ophthalmopathy. Amplified regions were TCR beta CDR3 sequences from RNA transcripts. An initial round of RT-PCR targeting the TCR CDR3 relied on the HTBI primer set. Each CDR3 protein gets one entry after TCRdb re-called the multiplex PCR reads with MiXCR. The sample consists of under 350,000 distinct CDR3 sequences, roughly 15% of them appearing once. Material: blood. All receptors come from a woman aged 35 to 49 with Graves' ophthalmopathy.

With respect to this clonotype: This sequence may be a read error, since a much larger clone differs from it by one base. V and J are TRBV6-2 or TRBV6-3 and TRBJ1-1, with D possibly TRBD1 on 5 matching bases. CDR3 size: 13 residues. The germline gives CDR1 MNHEY, CDR2 SVGEGT. The CDR3 coding sequence is TGTACCAGCAGTTACTCAGGGAGGACTGAAGCTTTCTTT. Its translation is CTSSYSGRTEAFF.

This clonotype was observed many times. The chain couples TRBV6-5 to TRBJ2-1, with 9 nucleotides matching TRBD1. J lost 9 bases, V lost 1 base, and 10 bases had no gene match. Germline CDR1 is MNHEY and CDR2 is SVGAGI. The CDR3 spans 16 residues. The CDR3 coding sequence is TGTGCCAGCAGTTACTACGGGACAGGGCCCGAGGGTGAGCAGTTCTTC. It is translated as CASSYYGTGPEGEQFF.

To note about this clonotype: This may stem from a read error, because a much larger clone lies one nucleotide away. V gene TRBV7-2 combines with J gene TRBJ1-6; TRBD1 matches at 8 bases. The germline gives CDR1 SGHTA, CDR2 FQGNSA. This CDR3 has 15 amino acids. The CDR3 is CAGSLGTGQNSPLHF. The CDR3 DNA reads as TGTGCCGGCAGCCTCGGGACAGGACAAAATTCACCCCTCCACTTT.

At least ten counts were recorded for this clonotype. The chain has TRBV5-5 and TRBJ1-5; TRBD1 might be the D (6 bases). The germline V gene has CDR1 SGHKS and CDR2 YYEKEE (reference sequence). The CDR3 contains 15 residues. The ends were cut back, 1 base at V and 9 bases at J, with 17 bases in the middle. CDR3 sequence (DNA): TGTGCCAGCAGCTTGACAGGGAACCCCCTAGGGCCCCAGCATTTT. Its protein product is CASSLTGNPLGPQHF.

Many counts were recorded for this clonotype. The chain couples TRBV27 to TRBJ1-5; D not certain. Germline CDR1 reads MNHEY; CDR2 reads SMNVEV (reference sequence). The CDR3 spans 14 residues. V was pared by 3 bases and J by 4 bases, with 10 bases between. Here the CDR3 reads CASSFGGPNQPQHF. The CDR3 nucleotides are TGTGCCAGCAGTTTCGGCGGACCAAATCAGCCCCAGCATTTT.

This clonotype was detected many times. The chain recombines TRBV7-8 with TRBJ2-1; perhaps D is TRBD1 or TRBD2 (5 bases each). V lost 5 bases, J lost 9 bases, and 17 bases lay in between. CDR1 is SGHVS and CDR2 is FQNEAQ in the germline V gene. The CDR3 sequence is 14 residues long. The CDR3 DNA follows: TGTGCCAGCAGCCCCACGGTTGGGGACGGTGAGCAGTTCTTC. Its protein is CASSPTVGDGEQFF.

The V call is TRBV28, the J call TRBJ2-7; 9 bases map to TRBD1. This CDR3 has 15 residues. V was pared by 5 bases and J by 5 bases, with 10 bases of the junction left unmatched. Germline lookup yields CDR1 MDHEN and CDR2 SYDVKM. The CDR3 reads CASSVPGQGNHEQYF. The CDR3 coding sequence is TGTGCCAGCAGTGTTCCGGGACAGGGAAACCACGAGCAGTACTTC.

This clonotype showed up many times. The rearrangement uses TRBV6-2 or TRBV6-3 and TRBJ2-5, with 10 bases matching TRBD1. J lost 4 bases, V lost 2 bases, and 7 bases had no gene match. The CDR3 spans 16 residues. Looked up from germline, CDR1 is MNHEY and CDR2 is SVGEGT. CDR3 loop: CASSYAEDRGGETQYF. The CDR3 bases are TGTGCCAGCAGTTACGCCGAGGACAGGGGGGGAGAGACCCAGTACTTC.

This clonotype was detected many times. The CDR3 is CASSYSVLGFETQYF. CDR3 in DNA: TGTGCCAGCAGTTATAGCGTTCTCGGTTTTGAGACCCAGTACTTC. The rearrangement uses TRBV6-2 or TRBV6-3 and TRBJ2-5; TRBD2 is a possible D gene (5 bases). This CDR3 has 15 residues. Trimming took 3 bases from V and 5 from J, leaving 16 bases between them. Germline V gene lookup returns CDR1 MNHEY and CDR2 SVGEGT.

This clonotype was seen a few times. The rearrangement links TRBV9 to TRBJ2-2; a possible D gene is TRBD1 (5 bases). The germline V gene encodes CDR1 SGDLS and CDR2 YYNGEE. CDR3 length: 14 residues. With 3 bases removed from V and 6 bases from J, the gap between germline ends came to 12 bases. CDR3 residues: CASSAAPGPGELFF. As DNA, the CDR3 is TGTGCCAGCAGCGCGGCTCCAGGGCCCGGGGAGCTGTTTTTT.

This chain links TRBV5-1 with TRBJ2-1; perhaps TRBD2 as D (5 bases). Trimming stripped 6 bases from V and 8 bases from J, with 18 bases between. The CDR3 contains 14 residues. From germline, CDR1 is SGHRS and CDR2 YFSETQ. CDR3 amino acids: CASKGLLSGDEQFF. The CDR3 bases are TGCGCCAGCAAAGGACTCTTAAGTGGGGATGAGCAGTTCTTC.

The genes are TRBV7-9 and TRBJ2-1; maybe TRBD2 (7 bases). In germline, CDR1 is SEHNR, CDR2 FQNEAQ (reference sequence). CDR3 size: 10 residues. CDR3 sequence reads: CAGGGPEQFF. For the CDR3, the DNA is TGTGCGGGGGGGGGGCCTGAGCAGTTCTTC.